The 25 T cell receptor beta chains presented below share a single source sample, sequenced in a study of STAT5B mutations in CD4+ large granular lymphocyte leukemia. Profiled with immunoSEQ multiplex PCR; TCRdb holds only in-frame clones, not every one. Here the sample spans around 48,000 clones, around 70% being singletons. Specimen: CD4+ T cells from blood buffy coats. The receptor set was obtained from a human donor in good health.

The CDR3 sequence: CASSPTGGADEQYF. CDR3 coding DNA: TGTGCCAGCAGCCCGACAGGGGGCGCGGACGAGCAGTACTTC. The chain is built from TRBV6-6 and TRBJ2-7; 10 bases fit TRBD1. J gave up 5 bases and V 6 bases, and 7 bases lay outside the gene matches. This CDR3 comprises 14 residues. The germline V gene encodes CDR1 MNHNY and CDR2 SVGAGI (reference sequence).

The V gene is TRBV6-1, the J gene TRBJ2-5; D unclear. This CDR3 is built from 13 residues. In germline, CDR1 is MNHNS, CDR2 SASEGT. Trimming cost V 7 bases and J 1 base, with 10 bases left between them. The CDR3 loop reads CASKPRSQETQYF. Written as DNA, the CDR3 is TGTGCCAGCAAGCCCAGGTCCCAAGAGACCCAGTACTTC.

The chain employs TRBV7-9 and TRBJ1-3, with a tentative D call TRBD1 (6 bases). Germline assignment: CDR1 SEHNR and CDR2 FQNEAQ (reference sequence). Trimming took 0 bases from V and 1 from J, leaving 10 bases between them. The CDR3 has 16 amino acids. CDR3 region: CASSLAGGASGNTIYF. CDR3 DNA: TGTGCCAGCAGCTTAGCCGGGGGGGCTTCTGGAAACACCATATATTTT. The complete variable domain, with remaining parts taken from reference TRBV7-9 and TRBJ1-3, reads DTGVSQNPRHKITKRGQNVTFRCDPISEHNRLYWYRQTLGQGPEFLTYFQNEAQLEKSRLLSDRFSAERPKGSFSTLEIQRTEQGDSAMYLCASSLAGGASGNTIYFGEGSWLTVV.

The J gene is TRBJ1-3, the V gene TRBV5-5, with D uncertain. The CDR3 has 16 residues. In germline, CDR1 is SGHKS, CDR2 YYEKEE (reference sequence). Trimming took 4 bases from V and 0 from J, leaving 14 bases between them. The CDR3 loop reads CASSRLSDISGNTIYF. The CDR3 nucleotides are TGTGCCAGCAGCCGCCTCTCCGACATCTCTGGAAACACCATATATTTT.

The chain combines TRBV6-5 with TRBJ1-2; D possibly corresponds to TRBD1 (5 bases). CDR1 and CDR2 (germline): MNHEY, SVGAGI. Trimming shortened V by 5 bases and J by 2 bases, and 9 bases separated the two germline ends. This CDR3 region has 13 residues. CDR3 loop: CASSPEGNYGYTF. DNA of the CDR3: TGTGCCAGCAGTCCCGAGGGGAACTATGGCTACACCTTC.

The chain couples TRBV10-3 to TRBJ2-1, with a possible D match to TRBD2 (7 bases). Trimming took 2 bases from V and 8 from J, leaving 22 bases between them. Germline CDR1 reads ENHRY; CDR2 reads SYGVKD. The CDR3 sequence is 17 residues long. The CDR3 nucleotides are TGTGCCATCAGTGAGCCGGTCGGAGGGGGGGGCATCGATGAGCAGTTCTTC. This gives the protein CAISEPVGGGGIDEQFF.

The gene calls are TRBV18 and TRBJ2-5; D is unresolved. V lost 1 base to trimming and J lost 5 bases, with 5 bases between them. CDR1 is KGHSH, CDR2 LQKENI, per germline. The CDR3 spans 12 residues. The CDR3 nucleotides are TGTGCCAGCTCACCACGGAGTGAGACCCAGTACTTC. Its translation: CASSPRSETQYF. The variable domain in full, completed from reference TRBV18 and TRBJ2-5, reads NAGVMQNPRHLVRRRGQEARLRCSPMKGHSHVYWYRQLPEEGLKFMVYLQKENIIDESGMPKERFSAEFPKEGPSILRIQQVVRGDSAAYFCASSPRSETQYFGPGTRLLVL.

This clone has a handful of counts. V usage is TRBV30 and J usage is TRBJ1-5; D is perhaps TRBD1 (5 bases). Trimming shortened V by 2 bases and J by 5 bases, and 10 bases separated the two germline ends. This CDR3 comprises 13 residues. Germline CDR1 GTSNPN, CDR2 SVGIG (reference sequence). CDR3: CAWSTGLDQPQHF. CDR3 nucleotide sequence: TGTGCCTGGAGTACGGGGCTCGATCAGCCCCAGCATTTT.

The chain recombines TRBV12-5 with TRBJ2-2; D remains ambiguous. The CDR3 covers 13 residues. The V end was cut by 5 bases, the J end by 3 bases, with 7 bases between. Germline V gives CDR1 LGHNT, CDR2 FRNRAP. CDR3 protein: CASGLRDTGELFF. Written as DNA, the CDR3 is TGTGCTAGTGGTCTTCGGGACACCGGGGAGCTGTTTTTT.

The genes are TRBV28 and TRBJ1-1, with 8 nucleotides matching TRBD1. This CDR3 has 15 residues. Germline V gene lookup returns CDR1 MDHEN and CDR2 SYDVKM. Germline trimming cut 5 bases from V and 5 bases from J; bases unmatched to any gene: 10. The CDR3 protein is CASSPSTGEGTEAFF. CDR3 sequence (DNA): TGTGCCAGCAGTCCCTCGACAGGGGAAGGAACTGAAGCTTTCTTT.

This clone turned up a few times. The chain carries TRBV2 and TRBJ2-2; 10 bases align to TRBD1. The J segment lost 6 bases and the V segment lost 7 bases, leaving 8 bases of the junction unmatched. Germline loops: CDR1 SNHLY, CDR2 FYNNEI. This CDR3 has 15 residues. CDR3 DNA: TGTGCCAGCAAAACGGGACAGGGGTTTGCCGGGGAGCTGTTTTTT. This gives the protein CASKTGQGFAGELFF.

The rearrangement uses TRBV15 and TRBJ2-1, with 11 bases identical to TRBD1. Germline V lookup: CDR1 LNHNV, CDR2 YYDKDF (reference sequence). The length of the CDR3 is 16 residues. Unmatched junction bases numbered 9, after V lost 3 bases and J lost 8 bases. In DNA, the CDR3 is TGTGCCACCAGCAGTCACGGACAGGGGGCTTTCGATGAGCAGTTCTTC. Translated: CATSSHGQGAFDEQFF.

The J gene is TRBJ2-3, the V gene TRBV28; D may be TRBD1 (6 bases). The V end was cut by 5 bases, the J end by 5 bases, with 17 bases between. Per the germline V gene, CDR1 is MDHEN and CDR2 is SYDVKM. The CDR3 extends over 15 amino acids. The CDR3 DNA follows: TGTGCCAGCAGTCCCCAACCAGGGGTTAAAGATACGCAGTATTTT. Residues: CASSPQPGVKDTQYF.

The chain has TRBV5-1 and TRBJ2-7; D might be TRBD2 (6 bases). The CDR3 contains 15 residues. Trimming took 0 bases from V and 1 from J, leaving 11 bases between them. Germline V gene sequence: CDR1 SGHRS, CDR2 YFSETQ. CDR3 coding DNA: TGCGCCAGCAGCTTGGAGGGGACTGGATCCTACGAGCAGTACTTC. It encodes CASSLEGTGSYEQYF.

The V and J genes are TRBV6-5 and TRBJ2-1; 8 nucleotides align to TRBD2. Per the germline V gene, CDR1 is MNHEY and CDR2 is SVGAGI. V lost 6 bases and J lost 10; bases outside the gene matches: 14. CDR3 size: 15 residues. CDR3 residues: CASRTSGGGLQEQFF. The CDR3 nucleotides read TGTGCCAGCAGAACTTCGGGGGGGGGACTTCAGGAGCAGTTCTTC.

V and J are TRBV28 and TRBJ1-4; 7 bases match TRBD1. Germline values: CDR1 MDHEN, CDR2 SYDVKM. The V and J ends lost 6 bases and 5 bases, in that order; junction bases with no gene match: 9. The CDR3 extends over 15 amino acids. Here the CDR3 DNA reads TGTGCCAGCAGATCAACAGGGGAAATAAATGAAAAACTGTTTTTT. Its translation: CASRSTGEINEKLFF.

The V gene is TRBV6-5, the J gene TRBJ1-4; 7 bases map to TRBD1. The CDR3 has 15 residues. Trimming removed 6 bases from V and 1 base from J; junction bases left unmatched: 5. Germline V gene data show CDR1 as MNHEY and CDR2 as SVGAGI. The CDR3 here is CASSLSGGTNEKLFF. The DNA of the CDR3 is TGTGCCAGCAGCTTGTCAGGGGGAACTAATGAAAAACTGTTTTTT.

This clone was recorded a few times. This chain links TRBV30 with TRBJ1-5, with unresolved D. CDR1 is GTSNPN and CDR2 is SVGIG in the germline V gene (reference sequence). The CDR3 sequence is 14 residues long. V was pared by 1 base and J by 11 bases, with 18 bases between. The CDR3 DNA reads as TGTGCCTGGAGTGGGGCAGGTCATGCTGGGGCCCAGCATTTT. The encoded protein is CAWSGAGHAGAQHF.

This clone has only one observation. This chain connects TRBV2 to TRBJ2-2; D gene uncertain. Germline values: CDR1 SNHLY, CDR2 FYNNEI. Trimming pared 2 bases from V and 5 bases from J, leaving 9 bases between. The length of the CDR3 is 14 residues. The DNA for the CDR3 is TGTGCCAGCAGTGAATGGTCTAGTACCGGGGAGCTGTTTTTT. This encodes CASSEWSSTGELFF.

This CDR3 is CASSLTGVGKNIQYF. In nucleotides, the CDR3 is TGTGCCAGCAGTTTGACAGGGGTGGGCAAAAACATTCAGTACTTC. The J gene is TRBJ2-4, the V gene TRBV6-5; 8 bases fit TRBD1. V was pared by 4 bases and J by 3 bases, with 5 bases of the junction left unmatched. This CDR3 has 15 residues. Per germline, CDR1 MNHEY and CDR2 SVGAGI.

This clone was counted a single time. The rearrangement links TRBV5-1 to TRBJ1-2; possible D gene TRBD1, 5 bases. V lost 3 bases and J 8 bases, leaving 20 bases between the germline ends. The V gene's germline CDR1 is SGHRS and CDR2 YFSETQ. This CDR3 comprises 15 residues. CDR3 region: CASSSTGGTSEGYTF. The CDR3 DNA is TGCGCCAGCAGCTCCACGGGAGGGACGAGCGAAGGCTACACCTTC.

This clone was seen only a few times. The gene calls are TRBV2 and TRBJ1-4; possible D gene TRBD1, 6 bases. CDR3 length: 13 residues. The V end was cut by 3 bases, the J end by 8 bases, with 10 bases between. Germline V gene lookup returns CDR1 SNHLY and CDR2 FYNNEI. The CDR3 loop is CASSDRGGEKLFF. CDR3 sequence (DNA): TGTGCCAGCAGTGACAGGGGAGGGGAAAAACTGTTTTTT.

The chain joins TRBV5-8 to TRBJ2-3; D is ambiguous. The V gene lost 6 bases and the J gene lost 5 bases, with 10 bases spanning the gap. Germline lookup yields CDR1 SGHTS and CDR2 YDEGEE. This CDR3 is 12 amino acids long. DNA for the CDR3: TGTGCCAGCACCCTTTGGCAAGATACGCAGTATTTT. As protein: CASTLWQDTQYF.

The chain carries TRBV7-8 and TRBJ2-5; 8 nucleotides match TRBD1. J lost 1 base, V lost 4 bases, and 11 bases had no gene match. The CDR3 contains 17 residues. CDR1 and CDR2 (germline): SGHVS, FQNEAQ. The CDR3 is CASSSQTNTGGQETQYF. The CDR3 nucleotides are TGTGCCAGCAGCTCTCAAACAAATACAGGGGGCCAAGAGACCCAGTACTTC.

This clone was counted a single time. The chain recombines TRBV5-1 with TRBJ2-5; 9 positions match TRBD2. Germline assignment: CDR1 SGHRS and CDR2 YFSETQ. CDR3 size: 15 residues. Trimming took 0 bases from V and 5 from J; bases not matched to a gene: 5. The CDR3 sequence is CASSLASGVYETQYF. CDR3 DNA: TGCGCCAGCAGCTTGGCTAGCGGGGTGTATGAGACCCAGTACTTC. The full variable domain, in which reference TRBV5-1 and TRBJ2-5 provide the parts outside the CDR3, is KAGVTQTPRYLIKTRGQQVTLSCSPISGHRSVSWYQQTPGQGLQFLFEYFSETQRNKGNFPGRFSGRQFSNSRSEMNVSTLELGDSALYLCASSLASGVYETQYFGPGTRLLVL.